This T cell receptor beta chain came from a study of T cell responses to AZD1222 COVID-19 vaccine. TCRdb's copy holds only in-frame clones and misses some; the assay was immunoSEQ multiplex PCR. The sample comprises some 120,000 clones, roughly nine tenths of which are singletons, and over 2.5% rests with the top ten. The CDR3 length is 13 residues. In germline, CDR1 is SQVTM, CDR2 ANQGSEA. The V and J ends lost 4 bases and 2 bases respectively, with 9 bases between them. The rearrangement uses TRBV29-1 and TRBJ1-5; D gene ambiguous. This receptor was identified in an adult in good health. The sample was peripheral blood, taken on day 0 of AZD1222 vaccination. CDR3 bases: TGCAGCGTTGGACCCGGGGGCAATCAGCCCCAGCATTTT. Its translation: CSVGPGGNQPQHF.